Shown below are 2 T cell receptor beta chains from a single sample sequenced in a study of cytomegalovirus exposure and HLA in healthy donors. PCR employed 60 Vbeta and 13 Jbeta primers. Method: immunoSEQ multiplex PCR; TCRdb's copy keeps in-frame clones and lacks some. The sample includes 170,000 or so clones, less than 85% of them seen just once. The sequenced sample was PBMCs. The receptors originated from a man between 18 and 29 years old in good health and CMV-seronegative.

The V gene is TRBV15, the J gene TRBJ2-1, with TRBD1 matching 12 bases. The V segment lost 1 base and the J segment 6 bases; nucleotides outside the gene matches: 16. This CDR3 is built from 20 residues. Per germline, CDR1 LNHNV and CDR2 YYDKDF (reference sequence). The CDR3, as DNA: TGTGCCACCAGCAGAGGGAGATCCGGGACAGGGGGCCCGGTAGGCAATGAGCAGTTCTTC. Amino acids: CATSRGRSGTGGPVGNEQFF.

This clone was seen once. The chain has TRBV4-1 and TRBJ1-1; D perhaps matches TRBD1 (6 bases). V gave up 6 bases and J gave up 4 bases, with 15 bases separating them. CDR3 size: 14 residues. Germline loops: CDR1 MGHRA, CDR2 YSYEKL. CDR3 DNA: TGCGCCAGCAGTCCAGGGGTTCTTAGCACTGAAGCTTTCTTT. Its protein product is CASSPGVLSTEAFF.